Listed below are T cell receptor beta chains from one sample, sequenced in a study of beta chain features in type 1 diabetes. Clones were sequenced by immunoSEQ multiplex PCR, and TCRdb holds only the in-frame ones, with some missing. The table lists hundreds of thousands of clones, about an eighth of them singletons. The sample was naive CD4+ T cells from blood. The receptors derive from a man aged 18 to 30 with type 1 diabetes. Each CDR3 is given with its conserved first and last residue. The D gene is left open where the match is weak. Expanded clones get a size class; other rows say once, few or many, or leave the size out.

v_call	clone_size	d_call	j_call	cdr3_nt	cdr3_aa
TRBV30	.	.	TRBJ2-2	TGTGCCTGGGGCCGGGACATCAGAAACACCGGGGAGCTGTTTTTT	CAWGRDIRNTGELFF
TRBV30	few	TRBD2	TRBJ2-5	TGTGCCTACCGACGGACTAGCGGGAGTTTCCAAGAGACCCAGTACTTC	CAYRRTSGSFQETQYF
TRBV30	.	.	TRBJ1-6	TGTGCCTGGAGTGTATCGGGGCCAGGGAATTCACCCCTCCACTTT	CAWSVSGPGNSPLHF
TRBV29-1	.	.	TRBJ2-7	TGCAGCGCCTTAGACGAACGGGGGTCCTACGAGCAGTACTTC	CSALDERGSYEQYF
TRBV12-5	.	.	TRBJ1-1	TGTGCTAGTGCCGACGGCCAGAACACTGAAGCTTTCTTT	CASADGQNTEAFF
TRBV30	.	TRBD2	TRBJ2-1	TGTGCCTGGGAGACTAGCGGCTCATACAATGAGCAGTTCTTC	CAWETSGSYNEQFF
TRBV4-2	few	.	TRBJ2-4	TGTGCCAGCAGCCAAGGGTCGGGGACCGTCACGCCGGGAAACATTCAGTACTTC	CASSQGSGTVTPGNIQYF
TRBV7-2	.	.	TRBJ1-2	TGTGCCAGCAGCTTCGAGGGGTCACGAGGCTACACCTTC	CASSFEGSRGYTF
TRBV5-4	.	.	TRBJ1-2	TGTGCCAGCAGCTTGGACGCAGCCCTCTATGGCTACACCTTC	CASSLDAALYGYTF
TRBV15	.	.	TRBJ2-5	TGTGCCAGTAGGGCGGGGGCGAAGGAGACCCAGTACTTC	CASRAGAKETQYF
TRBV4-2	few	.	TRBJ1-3	TGTGCCAGCAGCCGGGGAAACACCATATATTTT	CASSRGNTIYF
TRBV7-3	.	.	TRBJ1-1	TGTGCCAGCAGCTGGAGGGGACCGAACACTGAAGCTTTCTTT	CASSWRGPNTEAFF
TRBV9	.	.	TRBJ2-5	TGTGCCAGCAGCGTCTTGAGTTACCAAGAGACCCAGTACTTC	CASSVLSYQETQYF
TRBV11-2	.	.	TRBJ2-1	TGTGCCAGCAGCCCTCCGATTGAGGGGGAGCAGTTCTTC	CASSPPIEGEQFF
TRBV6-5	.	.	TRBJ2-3	TGTGCCAGCAGCCCCCGGACTTTCACAGATACGCAGTATTTT	CASSPRTFTDTQYF
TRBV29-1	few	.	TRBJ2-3	TGCAGCATGAGAGGGGGCACAGATACGCAGTATTTT	CSMRGGTDTQYF
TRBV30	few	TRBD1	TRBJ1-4	TGTGCCTGGAGTGTACAGGGGGGTGAAAAACTGTTTTTT	CAWSVQGGEKLFF
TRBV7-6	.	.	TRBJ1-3	TGTGCCAGCAGCTTAGGGTTGGGTCCGGCCTCTGGAAACACCATATATTTT	CASSLGLGPASGNTIYF
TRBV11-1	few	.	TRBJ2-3	TGTGCCAGCAGCTTAGCGCGAGCAGATACGCAGTATTTT	CASSLARADTQYF
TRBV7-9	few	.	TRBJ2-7	TGTGCCAGCAGTCCCGAGACGTTCTCCTACGAGCAGTACTTC	CASSPETFSYEQYF
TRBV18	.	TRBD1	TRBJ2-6	TGTGCCAGCTCACCACAACAACAGGGGGCTGGGGCCAACGTCCTGACTTTC	CASSPQQQGAGANVLTF
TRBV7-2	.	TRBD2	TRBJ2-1	TGTGCCAGCAGCCCGGGACTAGCGGGGGGGCCTAAAGTCCAGTTCTTC	CASSPGLAGGPKVQFF
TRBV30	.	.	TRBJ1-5	TGTGCCTGGAGACATAGCAATCAGCCCCAGCATTTT	CAWRHSNQPQHF
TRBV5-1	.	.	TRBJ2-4	TGCGCCAGCAGCTTGGATAGCGTTGACGACATTCAGTACTTC	CASSLDSVDDIQYF
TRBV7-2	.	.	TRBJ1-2	TGTGCCAGCAGCTTTGGGGGCTATGGCTACACCTTC	CASSFGGYGYTF
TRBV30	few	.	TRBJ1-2	TGTGCCTGGAGTCTTCCCGGGTCGGGCTACACCTTC	CAWSLPGSGYTF
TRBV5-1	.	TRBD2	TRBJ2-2	TGCGCCAGCAGCTTGGGGACTAGAAACACCGGGGAGCTGTTTTTT	CASSLGTRNTGELFF
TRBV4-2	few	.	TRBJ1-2	TGTGCCAGCAGCCAAGCCCCAGGGTCGGGTGGCTACACCTTC	CASSQAPGSGGYTF
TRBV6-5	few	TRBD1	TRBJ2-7	TGTGCCAGCAGTTACTCGGGGACAGGGGGCGAGCAGTACTTC	CASSYSGTGGEQYF
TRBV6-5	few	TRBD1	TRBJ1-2	TGTGCCAGCAGTCCGGACAGGGCCCCCTATGGCTACACCTTC	CASSPDRAPYGYTF
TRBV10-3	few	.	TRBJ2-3	TGTGCCATCAGTGTAGGGGGGACGAGCACAGATACGCAGTATTTT	CAISVGGTSTDTQYF
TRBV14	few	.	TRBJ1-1	TGTGCCAGCAGCCAAGAAGTGAACACTGAAGCTTTCTTT	CASSQEVNTEAFF
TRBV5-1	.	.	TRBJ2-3	TGCGCCAGCAGTTCCTCGGACAAGCCTCGGAGCGCAGATACGCAGTATTTT	CASSSSDKPRSADTQYF
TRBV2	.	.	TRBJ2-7	TGTGCCAGCAGCGGGTCCTACGAGCAGTACTTC	CASSGSYEQYF
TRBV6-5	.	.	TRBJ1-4	TGTGCCAGCAGTTATACAGGCGATGAAAAACTGTTTTTT	CASSYTGDEKLFF
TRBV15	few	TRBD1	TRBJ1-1	TGTGCCACCAGTCCCAGGGGGCGAGGAACTGAAGCTTTCTTT	CATSPRGRGTEAFF